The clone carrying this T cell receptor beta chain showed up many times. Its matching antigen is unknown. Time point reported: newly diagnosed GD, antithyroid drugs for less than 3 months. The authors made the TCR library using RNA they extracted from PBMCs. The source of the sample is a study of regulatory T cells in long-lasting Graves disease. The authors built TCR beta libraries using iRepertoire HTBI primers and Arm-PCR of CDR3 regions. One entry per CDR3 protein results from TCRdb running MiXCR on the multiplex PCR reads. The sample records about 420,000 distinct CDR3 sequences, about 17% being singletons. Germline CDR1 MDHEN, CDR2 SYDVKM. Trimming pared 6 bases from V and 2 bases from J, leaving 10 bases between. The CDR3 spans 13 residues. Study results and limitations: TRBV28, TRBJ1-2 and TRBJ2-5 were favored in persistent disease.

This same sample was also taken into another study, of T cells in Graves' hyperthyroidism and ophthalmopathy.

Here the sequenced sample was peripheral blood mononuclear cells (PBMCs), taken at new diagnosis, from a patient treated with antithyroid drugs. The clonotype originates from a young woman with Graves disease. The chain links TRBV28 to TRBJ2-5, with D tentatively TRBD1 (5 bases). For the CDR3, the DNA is TGTGCCAGCAGCCGAACAGGACAAGAGACCCAGTACTTC. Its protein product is CASSRTGQETQYF.